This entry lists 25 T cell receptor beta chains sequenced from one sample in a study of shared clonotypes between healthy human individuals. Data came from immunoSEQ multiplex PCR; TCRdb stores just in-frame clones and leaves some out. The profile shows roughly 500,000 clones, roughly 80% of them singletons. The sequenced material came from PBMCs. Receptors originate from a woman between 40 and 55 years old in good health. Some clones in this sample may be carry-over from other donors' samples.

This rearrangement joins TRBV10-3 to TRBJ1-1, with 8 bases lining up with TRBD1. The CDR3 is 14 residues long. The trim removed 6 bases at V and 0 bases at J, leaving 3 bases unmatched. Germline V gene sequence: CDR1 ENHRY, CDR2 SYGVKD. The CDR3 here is CAIRGTGLNTEAFF. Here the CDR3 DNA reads TGTGCCATCAGGGGGACAGGATTGAACACTGAAGCTTTCTTT.

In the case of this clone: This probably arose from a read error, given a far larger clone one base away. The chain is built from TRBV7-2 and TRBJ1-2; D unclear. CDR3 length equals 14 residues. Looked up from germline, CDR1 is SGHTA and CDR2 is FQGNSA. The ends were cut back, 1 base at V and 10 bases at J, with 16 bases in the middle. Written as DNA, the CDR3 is TGTGCCAGCAGCTTAGTGTTAAGGGATAGTGTCTACACCTTC. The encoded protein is CASSLVLRDSVYTF.

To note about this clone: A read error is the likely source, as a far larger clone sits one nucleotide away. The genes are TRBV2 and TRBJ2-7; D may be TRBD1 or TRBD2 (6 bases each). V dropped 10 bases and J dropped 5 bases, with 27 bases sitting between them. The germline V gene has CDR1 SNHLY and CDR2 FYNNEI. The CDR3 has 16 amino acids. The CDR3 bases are TGTGCCACCCACGGGGGCCAAGCGGTAAGGGTCCACGAGCAGTACTTC. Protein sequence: CATHGGQAVRVHEQYF.

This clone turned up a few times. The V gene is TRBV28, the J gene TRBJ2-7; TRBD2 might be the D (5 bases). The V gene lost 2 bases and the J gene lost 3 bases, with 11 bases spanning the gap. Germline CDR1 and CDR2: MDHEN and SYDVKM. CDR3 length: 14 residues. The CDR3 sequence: CASSLPRGFYEQYF. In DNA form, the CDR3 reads TGTGCCAGCAGTTTACCCCGAGGGTTCTACGAGCAGTACTTC.

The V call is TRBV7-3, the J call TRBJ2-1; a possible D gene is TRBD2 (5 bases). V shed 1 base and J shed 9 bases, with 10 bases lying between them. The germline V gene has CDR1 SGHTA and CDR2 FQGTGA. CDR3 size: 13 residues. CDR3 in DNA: TGTGCCAGCAGCTTAAGTCTAGCCGGTGAGCAGTTCTTC. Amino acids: CASSLSLAGEQFF. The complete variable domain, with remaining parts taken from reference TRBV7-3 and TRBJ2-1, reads GAGVSQTPSNKVTEKGKYVELRCDPISGHTALYWYRQSLGQGPEFLIYFQGTGAADDSGLPNDRFFAVRPEGSVSTLKIQRTERGDSAVYLCASSLSLAGEQFFGPGTRLTVL.

The CDR3 region is CASSLVPTEAEAFF. For the CDR3, the DNA is TGTGCCAGCAGCTTAGTACCCACGGAAGCTGAAGCTTTCTTT. The genes are TRBV11-2 and TRBJ1-1; D is ambiguous. The length of the CDR3 is 14 residues. V lost 1 base and J lost 6, with 12 bases in between. The V gene's germline CDR1 is SGHAT and CDR2 FQNNGV. Filled out from reference TRBV11-2 and TRBJ1-1, the complete variable domain reads EAGVAQSPRYKIIEKRQSVAFWCNPISGHATLYWYQQILGQGPKLLIQFQNNGVVDDSQLPKDRFSAERLKGVDSTLKIQPAKLEDSAVYLCASSLVPTEAEAFFGQGTRLTVV.

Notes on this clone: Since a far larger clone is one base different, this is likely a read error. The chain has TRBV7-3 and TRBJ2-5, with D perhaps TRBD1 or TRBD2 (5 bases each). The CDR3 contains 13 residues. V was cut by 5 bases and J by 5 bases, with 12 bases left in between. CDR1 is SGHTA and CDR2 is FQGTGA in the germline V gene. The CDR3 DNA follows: TGTGCCAGCAGCCCTACTTGGGGGGAGACCCAGTACTTC. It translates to CASSPTWGETQYF.

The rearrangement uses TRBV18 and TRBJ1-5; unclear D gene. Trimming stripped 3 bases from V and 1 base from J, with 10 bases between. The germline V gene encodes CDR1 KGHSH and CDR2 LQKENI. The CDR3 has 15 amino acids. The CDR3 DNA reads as TGTGCCAGCTCACCCTATAGTTTAAGCAATCAGCCCCAGCATTTT. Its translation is CASSPYSLSNQPQHF.

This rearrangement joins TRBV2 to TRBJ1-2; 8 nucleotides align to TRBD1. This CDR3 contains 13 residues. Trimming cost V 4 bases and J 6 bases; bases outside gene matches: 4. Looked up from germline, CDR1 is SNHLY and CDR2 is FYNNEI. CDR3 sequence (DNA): TGTGCCAGCAGTGCCGGGACAGGAGATGGCTACACCTTC. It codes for CASSAGTGDGYTF. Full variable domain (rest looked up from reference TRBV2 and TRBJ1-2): EPEVTQTPSHQVTQMGQEVILRCVPISNHLYFYWYRQILGQKVEFLVSFYNNEISEKSEIFDDQFSVERPDGSNFTLKIRSTKLEDSAMYFCASSAGTGDGYTFGSGTRLTVV.

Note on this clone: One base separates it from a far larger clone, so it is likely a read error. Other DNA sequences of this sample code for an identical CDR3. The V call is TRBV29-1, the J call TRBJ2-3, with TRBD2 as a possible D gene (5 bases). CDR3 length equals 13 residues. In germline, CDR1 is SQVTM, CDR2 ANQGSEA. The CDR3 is CSARGRVTDTQYF. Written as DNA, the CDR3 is TGCAGCGCCCGGGGTCGGGTCACAGACACGCAGTATTTT.

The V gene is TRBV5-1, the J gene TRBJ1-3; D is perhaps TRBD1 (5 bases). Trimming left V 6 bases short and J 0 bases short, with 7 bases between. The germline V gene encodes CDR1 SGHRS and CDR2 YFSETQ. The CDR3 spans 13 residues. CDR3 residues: CASTGSSGNTIYF. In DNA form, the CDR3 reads TGCGCCAGCACAGGGAGCTCTGGAAACACCATATATTTT.

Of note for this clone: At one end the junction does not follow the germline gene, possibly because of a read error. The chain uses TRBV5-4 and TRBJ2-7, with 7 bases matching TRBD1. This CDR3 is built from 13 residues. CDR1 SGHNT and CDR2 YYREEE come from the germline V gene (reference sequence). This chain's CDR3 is CASRQGGSFEQYF. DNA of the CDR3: TGTGCCAGCAGACAAGGGGGCTCCTTCGAGCAGTACTTC.

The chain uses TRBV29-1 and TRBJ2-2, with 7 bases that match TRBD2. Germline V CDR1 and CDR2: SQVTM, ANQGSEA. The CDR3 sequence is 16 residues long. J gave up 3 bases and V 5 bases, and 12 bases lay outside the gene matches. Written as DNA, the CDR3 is TGCAGCGTTTCCCCCACAGCGGGGACTTACACCGGGGAGCTGTTTTTT. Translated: CSVSPTAGTYTGELFF.

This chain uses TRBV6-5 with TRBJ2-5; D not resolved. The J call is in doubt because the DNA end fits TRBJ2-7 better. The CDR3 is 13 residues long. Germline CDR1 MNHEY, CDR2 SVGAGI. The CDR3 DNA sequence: TGTGCCATCAGCCTTGTGGGGTGCTACGAGCAGTACTTC. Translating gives CAISLVGCYEQYF.

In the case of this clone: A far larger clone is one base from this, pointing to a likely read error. CDR3 bases: TGTGCCTGGAGTGTAGGGGGTTATGGCTACGCCTTC. Translation: CAWSVGGYGYAF. The chain joins TRBV30 to TRBJ1-2; a weak D match, TRBD1 (6 bases). The CDR3 covers 12 residues. Germline CDR1 reads GTSNPN; CDR2 reads SVGIG (reference sequence). The full variable domain, completed using reference TRBV30 and TRBJ1-2, is SQTIHQWPATLVQPVGSPLSLECTVEGTSNPNLYWYRQAAGRGLQLLFYSVGIGQISSEVPQNLSASRPQDRQFILSSKKLLLSDSGFYLCAWSVGGYGYAFGSGTRLTVV.

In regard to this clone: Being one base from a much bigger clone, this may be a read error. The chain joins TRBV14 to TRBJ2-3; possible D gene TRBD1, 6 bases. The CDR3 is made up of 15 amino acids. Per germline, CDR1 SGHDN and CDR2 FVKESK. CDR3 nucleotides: TGTGCCAGCGGCCAAGATATAGGGAGAGGGGGTACGCAGTATTTT. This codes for CASGQDIGRGGTQYF.

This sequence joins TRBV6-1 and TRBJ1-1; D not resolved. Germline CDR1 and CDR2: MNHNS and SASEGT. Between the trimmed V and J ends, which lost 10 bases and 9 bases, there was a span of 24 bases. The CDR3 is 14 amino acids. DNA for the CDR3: TGTGCCATCAGAACTGTCGTCGAGCCCGGTCAAGCTTTCTTT. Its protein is CAIRTVVEPGQAFF.

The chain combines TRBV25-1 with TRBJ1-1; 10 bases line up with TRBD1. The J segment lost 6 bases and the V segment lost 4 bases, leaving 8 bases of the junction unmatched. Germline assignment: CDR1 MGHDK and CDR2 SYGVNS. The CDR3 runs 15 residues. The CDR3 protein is CASSGRTGGVPEAFF. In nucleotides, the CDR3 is TGTGCCAGCAGTGGGCGGACAGGGGGTGTACCTGAAGCTTTCTTT.

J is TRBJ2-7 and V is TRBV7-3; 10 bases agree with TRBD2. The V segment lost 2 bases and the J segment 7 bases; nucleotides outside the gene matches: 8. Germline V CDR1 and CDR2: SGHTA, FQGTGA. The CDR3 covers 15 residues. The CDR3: CASSLVLAGAREQYF. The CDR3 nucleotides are TGTGCCAGCAGCTTAGTGCTAGCGGGAGCCAGGGAGCAGTACTTC.

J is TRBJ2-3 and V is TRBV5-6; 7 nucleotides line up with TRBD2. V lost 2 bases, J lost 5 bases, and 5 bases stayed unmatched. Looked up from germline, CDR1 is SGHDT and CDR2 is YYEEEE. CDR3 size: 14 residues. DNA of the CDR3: TGTGCCAGCAGCTTCCCGACTAGCCTAGATACGCAGTATTTT. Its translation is CASSFPTSLDTQYF.

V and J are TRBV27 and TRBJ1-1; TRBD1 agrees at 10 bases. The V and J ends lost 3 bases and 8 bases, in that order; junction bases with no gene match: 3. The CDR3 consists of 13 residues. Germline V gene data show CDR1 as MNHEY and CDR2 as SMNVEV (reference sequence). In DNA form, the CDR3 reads TGTGCCAGCAGTTTTAGGACAGGGGGGGAAGCTTTCTTT. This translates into CASSFRTGGEAFF.

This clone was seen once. The DNA of the CDR3 is TGTGCCAGCAGTCCGGGGACAGGGGGCACTGAAGCTTTCTTT. It codes for CASSPGTGGTEAFF. J is TRBJ1-1 and V is TRBV6-6, with 11 bases that match TRBD1. Trimming removed 5 bases from V and 4 bases from J; junction bases left unmatched: 3. Looked up from germline, CDR1 is MNHNY and CDR2 is SVGAGI (reference sequence). CDR3 length equals 14 residues.

The CDR3 DNA reads TGTGCCAGCAGCCCGGTAGGCGAGCAGTACTTC. Translated: CASSPVGEQYF. This chain uses TRBV7-9 with TRBJ2-7; D unresolved. The V gene's germline CDR1 is SEHNR and CDR2 FQNEAQ (reference sequence). There are 11 residues in the CDR3. V was cut by 5 bases and J by 6 bases, with 8 bases left in between.

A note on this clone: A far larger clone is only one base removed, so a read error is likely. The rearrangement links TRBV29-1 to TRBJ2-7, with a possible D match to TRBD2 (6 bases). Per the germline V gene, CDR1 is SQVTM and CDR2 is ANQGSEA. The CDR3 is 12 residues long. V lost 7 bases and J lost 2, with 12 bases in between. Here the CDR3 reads CSASGEAYEQYF. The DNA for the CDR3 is TGCAGCGCTTCGGGGGAGGCCTACGAGCAGTACTTC.

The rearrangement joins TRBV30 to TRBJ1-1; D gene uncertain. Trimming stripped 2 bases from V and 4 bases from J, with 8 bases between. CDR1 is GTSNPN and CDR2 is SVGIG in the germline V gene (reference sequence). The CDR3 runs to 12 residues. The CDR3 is CAWSTAGTEAFF. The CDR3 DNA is TGTGCCTGGAGTACGGCAGGCACTGAAGCTTTCTTT.